These 21 T cell receptor beta chains were all obtained from the same sample, sequenced in a study of low-dose radiotherapy and immunotherapy resistance in tumors. TRAV- and TRBV-specific primers primed first-strand cDNA, covering alpha and beta chains. It was with a constant-region primer and a V-primer adapter that TCRs were amplified over approximately 18 PCR cycles. Using its own MiXCR run on the reads, TCRdb lists one record per CDR3 protein. The sample has about 39,000 distinct CDR3 sequences; roughly 28% are singletons. The time point denotes: before trial treatment. This specimen consisted of PBMCs, obtained before treatment. These receptors all stem from a male donor with gallbladder cancer.

This clonotype was counted ten times or more. J is TRBJ2-1 and V is TRBV5-1; 12 bases agree with TRBD2. The CDR3 runs to 18 residues. The trim removed 4 bases at V and 1 base at J, leaving 9 bases unmatched. CDR1 and CDR2 from the germline V gene are SGHRS and YFSETQ. The CDR3, as DNA: TGCGCCAGCAGCCCAAGGACTAGCGGGGTGGCTTCCTACAATGAGCAGTTCTTC. It codes for CASSPRTSGVASYNEQFF.

This clonotype was found many times. This chain links TRBV14 with TRBJ2-1; 7 bases are shared with TRBD2. The germline CDR1 and CDR2 sequences are SGHDN and FVKESK. The ends lost 4 bases at V and 5 bases at J; junction bases unmatched: 11. The CDR3 has 16 amino acids. The CDR3 DNA sequence: TGTGCCAGCAGCCGGGGAGCGGGAAGGTTGGACAATGAGCAGTTCTTC. Translating gives CASSRGAGRLDNEQFF.

This clonotype was found many times. The chain uses TRBV5-4 and TRBJ2-1, with TRBD2 as a possible D gene (6 bases). This CDR3 is built from 15 residues. V lost 2 bases and J 5 bases, leaving 14 bases between the germline ends. CDR1 and CDR2 (germline): SGHNT, YYREEE (reference sequence). CDR3: CASSLGNSGNNEQFF. The CDR3 DNA follows: TGTGCCAGCAGCTTAGGGAATAGCGGCAACAATGAGCAGTTCTTC.

The chain links TRBV7-6 to TRBJ2-1; possible D gene TRBD1, 5 bases. Deletions cut 1 base from V and 8 bases from J, with 12 bases between. This CDR3 has 14 residues. Germline-derived CDR1 and CDR2 are SGHVS and FNYEAQ. The CDR3 nucleotides are TGTGCCAGCAGCTTAGAGCCTACAGGCGATGAGCAGTTCTTC. Residues: CASSLEPTGDEQFF.

The V call is TRBV7-9, the J call TRBJ2-1; D remains unclear. This CDR3 contains 15 residues. Trimming left V 7 bases short and J 2 bases short, with 15 bases between. Germline loops: CDR1 SEHNR, CDR2 FQNEAQ (reference sequence). For the CDR3, the DNA is TGTGCCAGCACCAGTAGGACGGGCGCCTACAATGAGCAGTTCTTC. As protein: CASTSRTGAYNEQFF.

This clonotype was detected many times. The genes are TRBV7-9 and TRBJ2-3; 9 bases align to TRBD2. Germline CDR1 and CDR2: SEHNR and FQNEAQ (reference sequence). V lost 2 bases and J lost 3; bases outside the gene matches: 3. This CDR3 has 15 residues. This CDR3 is CASSLRGLATDTQYF. The CDR3 bases are TGTGCCAGCAGCTTACGAGGACTAGCGACAGATACGCAGTATTTT.

The CDR3 region is CASSDKSTGRNEQFF. CDR3 in DNA: TGTGCCAGCAGTGATAAGTCCACAGGGCGCAATGAGCAGTTCTTC. The chain links TRBV6-6 to TRBJ2-1; tentative D call: TRBD1 (6 bases). The CDR3 contains 15 residues. Germline CDR1 reads MNHNY; CDR2 reads SVGAGI (reference sequence). Trimming removed 5 bases from V and 6 bases from J, with 17 bases in between.

This clonotype was seen a few times. The rearrangement links TRBV15 to TRBJ1-1; 9 positions agree with TRBD1. The trim removed 5 bases at V and 7 bases at J, leaving 5 bases unmatched. CDR1 LNHNV and CDR2 YYDKDF come from the germline V gene (reference sequence). The CDR3 has 13 amino acids. CDR3 DNA sequence: TGTGCCACCAGCGGGGGGACAGGGATTGAAGCTTTCTTT. It yields the protein CATSGGTGIEAFF. Looking up the rest from reference TRBV15 and TRBJ1-1 gives the full variable domain: DAMVIQNPRYQVTQFGKPVTLSCSQTLNHNVMYWYQQKSSQAPKLLFHYYDKDFNNEADTPDNFQSRRPNTSFCFLDIRSPGLGDTAMYLCATSGGTGIEAFFGQGTRLTVV.

Ten or more counts support this clonotype. The chain couples TRBV24-1 to TRBJ2-1; D may be TRBD2 (7 bases). Germline V gene lookup returns CDR1 KGHDR and CDR2 SFDVKD. Trimming removed 10 bases from V and 0 bases from J, with 12 bases in between. This CDR3 contains 14 residues. CDR3 protein: CATGGLSSYNEQFF. The CDR3 bases are TGTGCCACGGGGGGGCTGAGCTCCTACAATGAGCAGTTCTTC.

This clonotype was counted ten times or more. V and J are TRBV2 and TRBJ1-4, with D unclear. The CDR3 loop spans 13 amino acids. The V gene lost 1 base and the J gene lost 8 bases, with 8 bases spanning the gap. Germline V gene lookup returns CDR1 SNHLY and CDR2 FYNNEI. CDR3 nucleotides: TGTGCCAGCAGTGAAGGTCTTAAGGAAAAACTGTTTTTT. Residues: CASSEGLKEKLFF.

This clonotype was recorded many times. The chain is built from TRBV12-3 or TRBV12-4 and TRBJ2-2; a possible D gene is TRBD1 (6 bases). The V and J ends lost 5 bases and 8 bases respectively, with 12 bases between them. The CDR3 contains 13 residues. CDR3 DNA sequence: TGTGCCAGCAGTCAAACAGGGTTAGGGGAGCTGTTTTTT. Protein product: CASSQTGLGELFF.

This clonotype was seen many times. The V call is TRBV7-2, the J call TRBJ2-3, with 11 bases aligning to TRBD2. The ends lost 5 bases at V and 4 bases at J; junction bases unmatched: 5. The CDR3 extends over 15 amino acids. Germline V lookup: CDR1 SGHTA, CDR2 FQGNSA. The CDR3 protein is CASSVSGGAADTQYF. The DNA for the CDR3 is TGTGCCAGCAGCGTTAGCGGGGGGGCGGCAGATACGCAGTATTTT.

Comments on this clonotype: A much larger clonotype is one base distant, so this may be a read error. The chain combines TRBV11-3 with TRBJ2-2; the D is unclear. CDR3 length equals 11 residues. The V and J ends lost 2 bases and 7 bases respectively, with 2 bases between them. The V gene's germline CDR1 is SGHNT and CDR2 YENEEA. The CDR3: CASSLNGELFF. In DNA, the CDR3 is TGTGCCAGCAGCTTAAACGGGGAGCTGTTTTTT.

This clonotype was seen once. V gene TRBV3-1 combines with J gene TRBJ2-7; no reliable D call. Per the germline V gene, CDR1 is LGHDT and CDR2 is YNNKEL (reference sequence). The germline V and J ends were trimmed by 1 base and 3 bases, with 10 bases remaining between them. CDR3 size: 14 residues. CDR3 sequence: CASSQVIGVYEQYF. CDR3 in DNA: TGTGCCAGCAGCCAAGTTATCGGAGTCTACGAGCAGTACTTC.

This clonotype has a count of ten or more. The V call is TRBV12-3 or TRBV12-4, the J call TRBJ1-4; TRBD1 might be the D (6 bases). V lost 0 bases to trimming and J lost 7 bases, with 12 bases between them. The length of the CDR3 is 15 residues. The DNA for the CDR3 is TGTGCCAGCAGTTTAGCCCTTTCCAGGGGTGAAAAACTGTTTTTT. It encodes CASSLALSRGEKLFF.

This clonotype came up many times. This sequence joins TRBV7-2 and TRBJ2-5; 9 nucleotides match TRBD2. Germline CDR1 is SGHTA and CDR2 is FQGNSA. Unmatched junction bases numbered 3, after V lost 4 bases and J lost 3 bases. CDR3 length: 14 amino acids. CDR3: CASSYRLAEETQYF. CDR3 coding DNA: TGTGCCAGCAGCTACAGACTAGCGGAAGAGACCCAGTACTTC.

The CDR3 nucleotides are TGCGCCAGCAGTCATAGGGGGTCAGGAAACACCATATATTTT. This gives the protein CASSHRGSGNTIYF. This chain connects TRBV23-1 to TRBJ1-3; TRBD1 might be the D (6 bases). TRBV23-1 is given ORF status, its function remaining uncertain. Trimming cost V 3 bases and J 4 bases, with 10 bases left between them. The CDR3 has 14 amino acids.

The chain couples TRBV6-2 or TRBV6-3 to TRBJ2-3; D tentatively fits TRBD1 or TRBD2 (5 bases each). Germline CDR1 and CDR2: MNHEY and SVGEGT. The V gene lost 7 bases and the J gene lost 2 bases, with 16 bases spanning the gap. This CDR3 is 15 amino acids long. The CDR3 loop is CASKRRIQDTDTQYF. Here the CDR3 DNA reads TGTGCCAGCAAAAGGAGGATACAGGACACAGATACGCAGTATTTT.

This clonotype was picked up many times. The chain is built from TRBV4-1 and TRBJ2-5, with a tentative D call TRBD2 (7 bases). From germline, CDR1 is MGHRA and CDR2 YSYEKL. The CDR3 covers 17 residues. V was shortened by 3 bases and J by 4 bases, with 21 bases between the two germline ends. The CDR3 loop reads CASSQGEVGGRIETQYF. In DNA form, the CDR3 reads TGCGCCAGCAGCCAGGGTGAGGTCGGGGGGCGAATAGAGACCCAGTACTTC.

This clonotype was seen ten or more times. The chain links TRBV20-1 to TRBJ2-6; unclear D gene. Looked up from germline, CDR1 is DFQATT and CDR2 is SNEGSKA (reference sequence). V was pared by 1 base and J by 0 bases, with 10 bases between. There are 16 residues in the CDR3. This CDR3 reads CSARVPDGSGANVLTF. The CDR3 nucleotides are TGCAGTGCTAGAGTTCCGGACGGCTCTGGGGCCAACGTCCTGACTTTC.

This clonotype came up once. The chain uses TRBV5-1 and TRBJ2-1; possibly TRBD2 for D (6 bases). Trimming took 5 bases from V and 2 from J, leaving 14 bases between them. Looked up from germline, CDR1 is SGHRS and CDR2 is YFSETQ. CDR3 length: 15 residues. CDR3 nucleotide sequence: TGCGCCAGCAGTAGTAGCGGAGAAGCCTACAATGAGCAGTTCTTC. It yields the protein CASSSSGEAYNEQFF.